These 24 T cell receptor beta chains were sequenced from one sample in a study of T-cell reconstitution after alpha-beta-depleted transplantation in children. Unique molecular identifiers were built into the TCRbeta library. TCRdb re-derived calls from the PCR reads in MiXCR, one entry per CDR3 protein. The top ten hold under 35% of the sample, which has some 450,000 distinct CDR3 sequences, roughly two fifths seen once. The input for sequencing was PBMCs, taken before TCRalphabeta/CD19-depleted stem cell transplant. The receptors were gathered from a girl between 2 and 10 years old with aplastic anemia, due to receive a stem cell transplant.

The J gene is TRBJ1-1, the V gene TRBV12-3 or TRBV12-4; the D gene is possibly TRBD1 (5 bases). Trimming took off 6 bases at V and 2 bases at J, with 19 bases between the two ends. The CDR3 extends over 16 amino acids. This chain's CDR3 is CASRQAGFARNTEAFF. The CDR3 DNA reads as TGTGCCAGCAGGCAGGCAGGGTTCGCTAGAAACACTGAAGCTTTCTTT.

The chain recombines TRBV28 with TRBJ2-2; D uncertain. The germline gives CDR1 MDHEN, CDR2 SYDVKM. This CDR3 spans 11 amino acids. Trimming took 6 bases from V and 11 from J, leaving 10 bases between them. CDR3 coding DNA: TGTGCCAGCAGGTCCGGACCCGAGCTGTTTTTT. It specifies CASRSGPELFF.

This sequence joins TRBV20-1 and TRBJ2-7, with D unclear. Germline assignment: CDR1 DFQATT and CDR2 SNEGSKA (reference sequence). There are 11 residues in the CDR3. Trimming cost V 1 base and J 5 bases, with 6 bases left between them. CDR3 loop: CSARVWDEQYF. CDR3 nucleotide sequence: TGCAGTGCTAGAGTCTGGGACGAGCAGTACTTC.

This clonotype was detected ten times or more. The chain couples TRBV29-1 to TRBJ2-5, with 8 bases fitting TRBD1. This CDR3 has 12 residues. Per the germline V gene, CDR1 is SQVTM and CDR2 is ANQGSEA. J was trimmed by 4 bases and V by 6 bases; bases with no gene match: 4. Written as DNA, the CDR3 is TGCAGCGTCGACAGGGGTGGAGAGACCCAGTACTTC. It specifies CSVDRGGETQYF.

With respect to this clonotype: A much larger clonotype is one base distant, so this may be a read error. CDR3 coding DNA: TGCAGTGCGAATGAACAGGGAGATACGCAGTATTTT. Its protein product is CSANEQGDTQYF. The V call is TRBV20-1, the J call TRBJ2-3; tentatively, D is TRBD1 (6 bases). The CDR3 is 12 residues long. V was pared by 6 bases and J by 5 bases, with 12 bases between. CDR1 DFQATT and CDR2 SNEGSKA come from the germline V gene (reference sequence).

This clonotype was seen only a few times. The chain couples TRBV6-5 to TRBJ2-7; D gene ambiguous. The CDR3 spans 14 residues. Per germline, CDR1 MNHEY and CDR2 SVGAGI. The germline V and J ends were trimmed by 4 bases and 2 bases, with 12 bases remaining between them. The CDR3 spells CASSSRTATYEQYF. Here the CDR3 DNA reads TGTGCCAGCAGTTCCCGTACTGCTACCTACGAGCAGTACTTC.

The CDR3 sequence: CSVEDGSVEAFF. The CDR3 DNA sequence: TGCAGCGTTGAAGATGGTTCGGTAGAGGCTTTCTTT. The gene calls are TRBV29-1 and TRBJ1-1; D ambiguous. CDR1 and CDR2 (germline): SQVTM, ANQGSEA. This CDR3 comprises 12 residues. V lost 0 bases and J 11 bases, leaving 13 bases between the germline ends.

The CDR3 DNA follows: TGCAGTGCTAGAGACCCTCTAGGGGCCGGGGAGCTGTTTTTT. Translated, it gives CSARDPLGAGELFF. The chain joins TRBV20-1 to TRBJ2-2; D is perhaps TRBD1 (5 bases). From germline, CDR1 is DFQATT and CDR2 SNEGSKA (reference sequence). This CDR3 is built from 14 residues. Trimming cost V 0 bases and J 6 bases, with 11 bases left between them.

This clonotype was detected many times. This chain links TRBV11-2 with TRBJ2-1, with a possible D match to TRBD2 (6 bases). This CDR3 region has 14 residues. The germline CDR1 and CDR2 sequences are SGHAT and FQNNGV. V was clipped by 2 bases and J by 7 bases, with 12 bases between them. The CDR3 DNA sequence: TGTGCCAGCAGCTTACTGACTAGGCGGAATGAGCAGTTCTTC. Protein product: CASSLLTRRNEQFF.

The rearrangement uses TRBV5-1 and TRBJ1-1, with 9 positions matching TRBD1. The CDR3 consists of 14 residues. V gave up 5 bases and J gave up 4 bases; unmatched junction bases: 6. Germline lookup yields CDR1 SGHRS and CDR2 YFSETQ. The CDR3 protein is CASSSDRGFTEAFF. The CDR3 nucleotides read TGCGCCAGCAGTTCCGACAGGGGGTTCACTGAAGCTTTCTTT.

The table lists this clonotype with many counts. Relative to the germline gene, one junction end is altered; a read error may explain this. The J gene is TRBJ2-2, the V gene TRBV7-7; D is undetermined. The CDR3 runs 13 residues. Germline V gene lookup returns CDR1 SSHAT and CDR2 FNYEAQ (reference sequence). In nucleotides, the CDR3 is TGTGCTAGCAGCTCAAAGAACACCGGGGAGCTGTTTTTT. Encoded protein: CASSSKNTGELFF.

J is TRBJ2-7 and V is TRBV6-5, with D hard to call. V dropped 2 bases and J dropped 1 base, with 12 bases sitting between them. Germline V lookup: CDR1 MNHEY, CDR2 SVGAGI. The CDR3 totals 15 residues. The CDR3 reads CASSYGARSSYEQYF. DNA of the CDR3: TGTGCCAGCAGTTACGGCGCCCGGAGTTCCTACGAGCAGTACTTC.

In DNA, the CDR3 is TGTGCCAGCAGTCTCAGACGGGACATCTACGAGCAGTACTTC. It codes for CASSLRRDIYEQYF. The chain employs TRBV6-1 and TRBJ2-7; perhaps TRBD1 as D (6 bases). This CDR3 comprises 14 residues. The V end lost 5 bases, the J end lost 3 bases, and 14 bases lay between the germline ends. CDR1 and CDR2 (germline): MNHNS, SASEGT.

This rearrangement joins TRBV7-6 to TRBJ2-7; 8 bases map to TRBD1. The J segment lost 2 bases and the V segment lost 1 base, leaving 7 bases of the junction unmatched. This CDR3 comprises 16 residues. Germline V gene data show CDR1 as SGHVS and CDR2 as FNYEAQ. Written as DNA, the CDR3 is TGTGCCAGCAGCTTAGACGGCAGACAGGGGACCTACGAGCAGTACTTC. Its protein is CASSLDGRQGTYEQYF.

CDR3: CASSKVRGGHSGANVLTF. The CDR3 coding sequence is TGTGCCAGCAGCAAAGTGAGGGGGGGCCACTCTGGGGCCAACGTCCTGACTTTC. The chain is built from TRBV21-1 and TRBJ2-6; the listed D gene, TRBD1, was not tested against the DNA. TRBV21-1 is classified as a pseudogene. This CDR3 is built from 18 residues.

The chain employs TRBV29-1 and TRBJ2-3, with 9 bases lining up with TRBD1. This CDR3 comprises 14 residues. V lost 6 bases and J lost 5; bases outside the gene matches: 9. CDR1 is SQVTM and CDR2 is ANQGSEA in the germline V gene. CDR3 in amino acids: CSVSRTGVRDTQYF. The CDR3, as DNA: TGCAGCGTATCCAGGACAGGGGTCAGAGATACGCAGTATTTT.

The chain carries TRBV5-1 and TRBJ2-7, with a possible D match to TRBD1 (6 bases). Germline values: CDR1 SGHRS, CDR2 YFSETQ. The CDR3 loop spans 13 amino acids. V gave up 9 bases and J gave up 0 bases, with 13 bases separating them. Written as DNA, the CDR3 is TGCGCCACTTCTCGGGACAACTCCTACGAGCAGTACTTC. Translation gives CATSRDNSYEQYF.

This chain uses TRBV5-8 with TRBJ2-1; 8 nucleotides match TRBD2. CDR1 SGHTS and CDR2 YDEGEE come from the germline V gene. V trimming: 2 bases; J trimming: 2 bases; junction bases outside the gene matches: 6. This CDR3 region has 16 residues. The DNA of the CDR3 is TGTGCCAGCAGCTTTTATGCCGGGGGGGCCTACAATGAGCAGTTCTTC. This gives the protein CASSFYAGGAYNEQFF.

The chain employs TRBV7-7 and TRBJ2-1; a possible D gene is TRBD2 (6 bases). Between the trimmed V and J ends, which lost 5 bases and 1 base, there was a span of 12 bases. In germline, CDR1 is SSHAT, CDR2 FNYEAQ (reference sequence). This CDR3 region has 15 residues. This chain's CDR3 is CASSPSRGSYNEQFF. For the CDR3, the DNA is TGTGCCAGCAGCCCGTCACGGGGGTCCTACAATGAGCAGTTCTTC.

The chain recombines TRBV29-1 with TRBJ2-1; TRBD1 aligns across 7 bases. The germline V gene encodes CDR1 SQVTM and CDR2 ANQGSEA. V trimming: 4 bases; J trimming: 9 bases; junction bases outside the gene matches: 12. This CDR3 has 14 residues. CDR3 protein: CSVGSDRVEGEQFF. CDR3 sequence (DNA): TGCAGCGTTGGGTCTGACAGGGTGGAAGGTGAGCAGTTCTTC.

Here the CDR3 reads CASSQGGTTYTDTQYF. The DNA for the CDR3 is TGTGCCAGCAGCCAAGGGGGGACCACTTACACAGATACGCAGTATTTT. J is TRBJ2-3 and V is TRBV4-2; TRBD1 or TRBD2 may be the D gene (5 bases each). Between the trimmed V and J ends, which lost 1 base and 2 bases, there was a span of 13 bases. Germline V gene sequence: CDR1 LGHNA, CDR2 YNFKEQ. This CDR3 has 16 residues.

The chain uses TRBV18 and TRBJ2-7; perhaps TRBD2 as D (6 bases). Germline CDR1 KGHSH, CDR2 LQKENI. This CDR3 has 17 residues. Trimming removed 0 bases from V and 3 bases from J, with 18 bases in between. This CDR3 is CASSPPEGASFIYEQYF. The CDR3 coding sequence is TGTGCCAGCTCACCACCGGAGGGAGCCTCGTTCATCTACGAGCAGTACTTC.

The genes are TRBV19 and TRBJ1-5; the D gene is possibly TRBD1 (5 bases). The CDR3 is 14 amino acids. V was trimmed by 3 bases and J by 5 bases, leaving 11 bases between them. Germline V gene data show CDR1 as LNHDA and CDR2 as SQIVND (reference sequence). CDR3: CASSILGDYQPQHF. CDR3 nucleotides: TGTGCCAGTAGTATTCTCGGGGACTATCAGCCCCAGCATTTT. Full variable domain (rest looked up from reference TRBV19 and TRBJ1-5): DGGITQSPKYLFRKEGQNVTLSCEQNLNHDAMYWYRQDPGQGLRLIYYSQIVNDFQKGDIAEGYSVSREKKESFPLTVTSAQKNPTAFYLCASSILGDYQPQHFGDGTRLSIL.

This clonotype was picked up one time. V and J are TRBV10-2 and TRBJ2-3, with 7 positions matching TRBD2. Germline lookup yields CDR1 WSHSY and CDR2 SAAADI. This CDR3 is built from 13 residues. The junction had 6 bases not matched to a gene; V was cut back by 8 bases and J by 4 bases. The CDR3 loop reads CASRGRAPDTQYF. The CDR3 DNA is TGCGCCAGCCGTGGGAGGGCCCCAGATACGCAGTATTTT.